This T cell receptor beta chain was recovered during a study of blood T cell repertoires in COVID-19. This clone was found once. The germline V gene has CDR1 SGDLS and CDR2 YYNGEE. V dropped 0 bases and J dropped 3; count of bases not matched to a gene: 3. The CDR3 is made up of 14 amino acids. The method was immunoSEQ multiplex PCR; TCRdb's version includes in-frame clones alone and lacks a portion of them. The repertoire consists of roughly 78,000 clones, with roughly nine tenths occurring once and the leading ten covering roughly 1.9%. The origin of this receptor is an older woman with acute or convalescent COVID-19. The gene calls are TRBV9 and TRBJ2-7; 7 bases match TRBD2. The specimen was peripheral blood. In DNA, the CDR3 is TGTGCCAGCAGCGTAGCGGGAGGTGGCTACGAGCAGTACTTC. Translating it yields CASSVAGGGYEQYF. The variable domain in full, with the rest retrieved from reference TRBV9 and TRBJ2-7, is DSGVTQTPKHLITATGQRVTLRCSPRSGDLSVYWYQQSLDQGLQFLIQYYNGEERAKGNILERFSAQQFPDLHSELNLSSLELGDSALYFCASSVAGGGYEQYFGPGTRLTVT.